Presented here are 5 T cell receptor beta chains from one specimen sequenced in a study of T cell repertoires in cytomegalovirus infection. Using its own MiXCR run on the reads, TCRdb lists one record per CDR3 protein. The sample contains 360,000 or so distinct CDR3 sequences, roughly 34% of which appear only once. These TCRs are of unknown antigen specificity. The sample was cultured PBMCs, taken from culture after CMV antigen stimulation. These TCRs come from a human donor in good health (CMV status not recorded). Some clones in this sample may be carry-over from other donors' samples.

This clonotype was counted only a few times. The J gene is TRBJ2-7, the V gene TRBV20-1; weak D call: TRBD2 (6 bases). Germline CDR1 DFQATT, CDR2 SNEGSKA (reference sequence). V was trimmed by 7 bases and J by 1 base, leaving 8 bases between them. The CDR3 is 11 residues long. Here the CDR3 reads CSGTISYEQYF. The CDR3 DNA sequence: TGCAGTGGGACTATTTCCTACGAGCAGTACTTC.

The gene calls are TRBV28 and TRBJ1-5; 7 bases are shared with TRBD1. Germline CDR1 reads MDHEN; CDR2 reads SYDVKM. This CDR3 is 15 amino acids long. Losses at the gene ends were 6 bases for V and 2 bases for J; bases not matched to a gene: 7. Here the CDR3 DNA reads TGTGCCAGCAGGGGAGGACAGGTCCGCAATCAGCCCCAGCATTTT. It translates to CASRGGQVRNQPQHF.

This clonotype was observed at least ten times. This chain links TRBV7-2 with TRBJ2-1, with 7 bases that match TRBD2. This CDR3 spans 15 amino acids. V gave up 6 bases and J gave up 2 bases; unmatched junction bases: 7. CDR1 and CDR2 from the germline V gene are SGHTA and FQGNSA. In DNA form, the CDR3 reads TGTGCCAGCAGGAGCGGGCTAGCGGCCTACAATGAGCAGTTCTTC. Amino acids: CASRSGLAAYNEQFF. Together with reference TRBV7-2 and TRBJ2-1, the CDR3 gives the full variable domain: GAGVSQSPSNKVTEKGKDVELRCDPISGHTALYWYRQSLGQGLEFLIYFQGNSAPDKSGLPSDRFSAERTGGSVSTLTIQRTQQEDSAVYLCASRSGLAAYNEQFFGPGTRLTVL.

V is TRBV12-3 or TRBV12-4 and J is TRBJ2-1; 14 nucleotides line up with TRBD2. The length of the CDR3 is 15 residues. Germline trimming cut 5 bases from V and 10 bases from J; bases unmatched to any gene: 7. The CDR3 DNA reads TGTGCCAGCAGTCCAGGGACTAGCGGGAGAACAGAGCAGTTCTTC. Its protein product is CASSPGTSGRTEQFF.

The chain joins TRBV7-9 to TRBJ2-1; TRBD2 agrees at 10 bases. The CDR3 loop spans 16 amino acids. From germline, CDR1 is SEHNR and CDR2 FQNEAQ (reference sequence). Trimming removed 5 bases from V and 3 bases from J; junction bases left unmatched: 7. The CDR3 DNA sequence: TGTGCCAGCAGCGCCGTTCTAGCGGGAGTCTACAATGAGCAGTTCTTC. The encoded protein is CASSAVLAGVYNEQFF. Together with reference TRBV7-9 and TRBJ2-1, the CDR3 gives the full variable domain: DTGVSQNPRHKITKRGQNVTFRCDPISEHNRLYWYRQTLGQGPEFLTYFQNEAQLEKSRLLSDRFSAERPKGSFSTLEIQRTEQGDSAMYLCASSAVLAGVYNEQFFGPGTRLTVL.